This T cell receptor (beta chain) comes out of a study of cytomegalovirus exposure and HLA in healthy donors (TCRdb year 2017). Study-level background: An earlier analysis of a few hundred of the donors reported roughly 300 Gb of sequence data and around 110 million unique TCR beta sequences obtained from approximately 180 million T cells. An early release covering just under 650 HLA-typed donors comprised roughly 300 gigabases of sequencing data and roughly 85 million unique TCR sequences. Of the roughly 430 genotyped donors, approximately 82% fell in the genetic ancestry cluster associated with self-reported Caucasian donors. The study aimed to test whether signatures of past pathogen exposure could be identified by cataloging public T cell receptors. The study used immunosequencing to profile the T cell repertoires of some 600 subjects and linked those repertoires to cytomegalovirus serostatus. Along with the roughly 700-subject first cohort, a separate validation cohort of some 130 different subjects was used. To predict cytomegalovirus infection status, the study combined high-throughput TCR immunosequencing, statistical association of individual TCRs with disease status, and machine learning. In a later analysis, previously published TCR beta repertoires from 666 donors were re-analyzed and high-resolution HLA genotyping was added so that TCR occurrence patterns could be studied. The later analysis used no new phenotypic data to find candidate immune exposures, relying instead on TCR beta sequences and their occurrence across donors. An earlier analysis of around 580 of the donors used high-throughput TCR beta sequencing to judge whether each TCR beta V gene segment behaved as functional or pseudogenic. Donor age, sex, ethnicity and CMV serostatus were collected together with the repertoire data. Genome-wide SNP genotypes for about three fifths of the roughly 700 donors were used in a later genetic analysis, which treated that subset as a discovery cohort. All discovery cohort repertoires had been generated on a single sequencing platform. Both class I and class II loci were covered by HLA typing, at four-digit resolution. The number of donors typed differed by locus, with 629-630 for A, B, C, DRB1 and DQB1, about 500 for DQA1, nearly 610 for DPA1, and roughly 450 for DPB1. Because of strong linkage in the cohort, four to six DR-DQ haplotypes were treated as single units for association and clustering. Among about 400 genotyped donors of the cohort, an average of approximately 240,000 unique TCR beta nucleotide sequences was sequenced per donor, of which about 18% were non-productive.

Worth noting for this clone: The antigen it binds to is not known. Base qualities are missing; no much larger clone stands one base away.

V sheds 0 bases and J sheds 3 bases, leaving 9 bases between their ends. The CDR3 has 15 amino acids, counting the end cysteine and phenylalanine. Only the CDR3 part of the read is kept: 45 bases, read in frame from the first base. From the germline V gene, CDR1 is SNHLY and CDR2 is FYNNEI. The library came from the immunoSEQ multiplex PCR assay. For the multiplex PCR, a mixture combining 60 forward primers for TCR Vbeta segments and 13 reverse primers for TCR Jbeta segments was used. Amplification of the CDR3 region of rearranged TCR beta genes was performed with a multiplex PCR assay on genomic DNA. The amplified TCR beta libraries were sequenced on the Illumina HiSeq System as 87-base-pair reads. On the authors' methods: A later analysis tallied around 80 million unique TCR beta chains across the 650 to 750 repertoires, and some 10 million of those chains were shared by two or more donors. A nearest-neighbor algorithm error-corrected the raw reads and collapsed the reads into unique sequences, merging closely related sequences to remove PCR and sequencing errors. Alignment of CDR3 sequences to IMGT reference sequences was used to assign V, D and J gene segments. For a sequence to be retained, at least a six-nucleotide match to both a V gene segment and a J gene segment was required. Rearrangements were called productive when the CDR3 lacked stop codons and stayed in frame with V and J; all others were non-productive. Following IMGT convention, CDR3 was defined as the stretch from the second conserved V-encoded cysteine to the conserved J-encoded phenylalanine. Sequences without an unambiguous match to a single V gene segment were excluded from the earlier analysis of almost 600 of the donors. In an earlier analysis of approximately 610 of the donors, V segments were called functional above 56.7% productive rearrangements and were called segregating when the between-donor standard deviation exceeded 5%. A statistical classification framework was developed to diagnose cytomegalovirus status using the catalog of TCR beta chain sequences. A later analysis assigned V and J genes by comparing TCR nucleotide sequences with IMGT/GENE-DB human TR gene sequences. A later analysis assigned CDR3 sequences and most-parsimonious VDJ recombination scenarios with the TCRdist pipeline. In a later analysis, each TCR beta chain was defined by its CDR3 amino acid sequence together with its V-gene family, and reads lacking a unique V-gene family were excluded. To address suspected cross-contamination and a sequencing artifact, a later analysis removed approximately 590 highly shared, low-generation-probability nucleotide sequences. A later analysis calculated a clonal expansion index for each public chain from normalized within-repertoire ranks of inferred template counts. In a later analysis, generation probabilities were computed with a VDJ recombination model fitted to out-of-frame rearrangements, and the resulting probabilities were checked against IGoR. In a later analysis, hypergeometric tests were used to score TCR-TCR, TCR-HLA and TCR-CMV co-occurrence, with a repertoire-size bias correction applied to TCR pairs. In a later analysis, false discovery rates were estimated by permuting HLA or CMV assignments 20 times. In a later analysis, co-occurring TCRs were grouped using DBSCAN, with TCRdist sequence similarity added in when clustering inside HLA-allele-positive subsets. For co-occurrence clustering, repertoires with fewer than 30,000 or more than 120,000 public chains were excluded, along with about five repertoires with anomalous nucleotide sharing. In TCRdb, the immuneACCESS table is reduced to in-frame sequences with V and J assigned. These tables do not hold every clone; where another copy was compared, an unresolved V gene accounts for under half, and the others remain unexplained. V, J and clone size reflect that table, while D and trimming were determined from the DNA. The sample table lists about 200,000 clones, roughly 80% of them with a count of one. In total, the top ten clones hold roughly 1.5% of the sample.

Broad study findings and their caveats: When HLA alleles, especially DR and DQ, strongly co-occurred, attributing TCR associations to individual alleles was difficult. Linkage disequilibrium might explain the correlated functional status among segregating V segments, but an unknown experimental factor could not be excluded. The authors suggested that the approach could potentially be generalized to other disease states and immunological phenotypes. Most TCR sequences were observed very rarely across donors, whereas some public TCRs were present in many individuals. An earlier analysis of approximately 540 of the donors showed that most TCR beta V segments appeared in productive rearrangements either about 87% or about 30% of the time, which broadly matched IMGT annotations. In a later analysis, TCR association rates were found to vary across HLA loci, with the most associated TCRs seen for DRB1 alleles and the fewest for HLA-C alleles. Presence/absence analyses assumed roughly uniform sequencing depth across donors, an assumption that may not hold. The study listed approximately 160 TCR beta chains as associated with cytomegalovirus. Because some donors lacked HLA typing at each locus, the association tests relied only on the typed subset. Compared with the roughly 600-donor mean, donors in an Asian-associated ancestry cluster had fewer N-insertions in productive TCRs, according to a later genetic analysis. For the cohort, immune exposure information was limited to CMV serostatus. This cohort had only TCR beta chains sequenced, and the lack of alpha or paired-chain data limited which features could be detected. The sequencing pipeline was judged likely to have produced a cluster of highly shared sequence variants as a technical artifact. Because counts were too low, more than 15 rarely observed V segments, including chromosome 9 orphons, were excluded from the earlier analysis of several hundred of the donors. A later genetic analysis associated a missense DCLRE1C variant with V-gene and J-gene trimming of TCR beta chains, and an independent cohort replicated the association. According to a later analysis, most CMV-associated TCR beta chains appeared to be HLA-restricted, and the HLA associations seemed to be driven largely by CMV exposure. The classifier was reported to diagnose cytomegalovirus status with high specificity and sensitivity in both the original and validation cohorts. A later analysis found that HLA-associated TCR beta chains were more clonally expanded and had lower generation probabilities than equally common non-associated chains. In vitro tests confirmed that a few of the cytomegalovirus-associated TCR beta chains recognize cytomegalovirus antigens. A further reported finding was that TCR beta sequences accurately predicted the HLA-A and HLA-B alleles for most subjects in the first cohort. Some IMGT-functional V segments, including TRBV6-2 and TRBV6-3, could not be told apart with the 87-base-pair reads, so those segments were excluded. Specific HLA alleles were associated with about 17,000 TCR beta sequences at a false discovery rate of 0.05 in a later analysis. A later analysis reported that several top co-occurrence clusters appeared linked to parvovirus B19, influenza, CMV and Epstein-Barr virus.

In total, roughly 670 healthy bone marrow donors made up the cohort. At the time of sampling, every cohort member was nominally healthy, though immune exposures that went unrecorded were likely present. The donor was CMV seronegative and was included in the group of several hundred seronegative cohort members. Each donor provided a peripheral blood sample, and peripheral blood mononuclear cells were used for TCR beta sequencing. Genomic DNA was extracted from the blood cell samples with the Qiagen DNeasy Blood Extraction Kit. Sequencing was carried out using PBMCs. The clonotype originates from a girl aged 5 to 17 in good health and CMV-seronegative. The rearranged chain carries TRBV2 and TRBJ2-1; 5 matching bases give a weak D call of TRBD2. At the DNA level, the sequence is TGTGCCAGCAGTGAAGCTACGGGGAACTACAATGAGCAGTTCTTC. Its amino acids are CASSEATGNYNEQFF.